Following are 23 T cell receptor beta chains from one sample sequenced in a study of siplizumab effects on memory and regulatory T cells. Using immunoSEQ multiplex PCR, the repertoire was profiled, and TCRdb retains in-frame clones only, with some absent. The sample yields over 95,000 clones, over 85% seen once. Sample: non-Treg CD4+ T cells sorted from blood. The receptors here all came from a human donor in good health.

The chain carries TRBV10-3 and TRBJ1-1; no definite D call. Germline CDR1 is ENHRY and CDR2 is SYGVKD. V was shortened by 4 bases and J by 1 base, with 10 bases between the two germline ends. This CDR3 is 14 amino acids long. CDR3 residues: CAISGRQANTEAFF. The CDR3 nucleotides read TGTGCCATCAGTGGAAGGCAGGCGAACACTGAAGCTTTCTTT.

This clone was seen more than once but under ten times. The chain employs TRBV11-2 and TRBJ1-2; D is uncertain. The CDR3 has 14 amino acids. The V gene lost 1 base and the J gene lost 1 base, with 7 bases spanning the gap. Germline CDR1 is SGHAT and CDR2 is FQNNGV. The CDR3 DNA is TGTGCCAGCAGCTTAGGCGGTTTTAACTATGGCTACACCTTC. Its protein is CASSLGGFNYGYTF. The whole variable domain, remainder taken from reference TRBV11-2 and TRBJ1-2, is EAGVAQSPRYKIIEKRQSVAFWCNPISGHATLYWYQQILGQGPKLLIQFQNNGVVDDSQLPKDRFSAERLKGVDSTLKIQPAKLEDSAVYLCASSLGGFNYGYTFGSGTRLTVV.

The V call is TRBV28, the J call TRBJ2-2; TRBD1 is a possible D gene (5 bases). With 4 bases removed from V and 5 bases from J, the gap between germline ends came to 23 bases. Per the germline V gene, CDR1 is MDHEN and CDR2 is SYDVKM. This CDR3 spans 18 amino acids. CDR3 coding DNA: TGTGCCAGCAGTTCTCCTGGGGCGGCGGATCATGTTACCGGGGAGCTGTTTTTT. Encoded protein: CASSSPGAADHVTGELFF.

The chain employs TRBV9 and TRBJ2-1, with 9 bases that match TRBD1. The CDR3 extends over 16 amino acids. Germline values: CDR1 SGDLS, CDR2 YYNGEE. V trimming: 2 bases; J trimming: 5 bases; junction bases outside the gene matches: 8. DNA of the CDR3: TGTGCCAGCAGCGTCACCGGGACAGGGTTCGACAATGAGCAGTTCTTC. This gives the protein CASSVTGTGFDNEQFF. Full variable domain (remainder filled in from reference TRBV9 and TRBJ2-1): DSGVTQTPKHLITATGQRVTLRCSPRSGDLSVYWYQQSLDQGLQFLIQYYNGEERAKGNILERFSAQQFPDLHSELNLSSLELGDSALYFCASSVTGTGFDNEQFFGPGTRLTVL.

This clone was detected once. The chain links TRBV19 to TRBJ2-3; no clear D gene. This CDR3 region has 15 residues. The ends were cut back, 4 bases at V and 0 bases at J, with 11 bases in the middle. CDR1 and CDR2 (germline): LNHDA, SQIVND (reference sequence). The CDR3: CASSRRPESTDTQYF. Here the CDR3 DNA reads TGTGCCAGTAGTAGGCGGCCGGAAAGCACAGATACGCAGTATTTT.

V gene TRBV5-4 combines with J gene TRBJ2-2, with 15 bases aligning to TRBD2. The J segment lost 4 bases and the V segment lost 0 bases, leaving 4 bases of the junction unmatched. CDR3 length: 18 residues. In germline, CDR1 is SGHNT, CDR2 YYREEE (reference sequence). In DNA, the CDR3 is TGTGCCAGCAGCTTGGAAGGACTAGCGGGGGGGTCCACCGGGGAGCTGTTTTTT. Encoded protein: CASSLEGLAGGSTGELFF.

The V and J genes are TRBV4-1 and TRBJ2-5; the D gene is possibly TRBD2 (6 bases). With 8 bases removed from V and 5 bases from J, the gap between germline ends came to 15 bases. Germline CDR1 reads MGHRA; CDR2 reads YSYEKL. The CDR3 length is 13 residues. The CDR3 bases are TGCGCCAGCTCCCGGGGGAGGTTGGAGACCCAGTACTTC. It codes for CASSRGRLETQYF.

The V call is TRBV9, the J call TRBJ2-5; maybe TRBD1 (6 bases). Trimming removed 0 bases at V and 2 bases at J, with 11 bases between. CDR3 length: 15 residues. Germline V gene data show CDR1 as SGDLS and CDR2 as YYNGEE. CDR3 in DNA: TGTGCCAGCAGCGTAGAACCCAGGGGACAAGAGACCCAGTACTTC. The encoded protein is CASSVEPRGQETQYF.

The rearrangement links TRBV7-2 to TRBJ2-7; D ambiguous. This CDR3 contains 15 residues. CDR1 and CDR2 from the germline V gene are SGHTA and FQGNSA. Trimming shortened V by 2 bases and J by 0 bases, and 11 bases separated the two germline ends. As DNA, the CDR3 is TGTGCCAGCAGCTTAAAGGGTCCGGGCTCCTACGAGCAGTACTTC. Residues: CASSLKGPGSYEQYF.

The chain recombines TRBV9 with TRBJ2-6; D is possibly TRBD2 (5 bases). V lost 7 bases and J lost 0, with 17 bases in between. CDR1 and CDR2 from the germline V gene are SGDLS and YYNGEE. The CDR3 length is 17 residues. The DNA of the CDR3 is TGTGCCAGCTCCTTCCACGGACTTACCTCTGGGGCCAACGTCCTGACTTTC. Amino acids: CASSFHGLTSGANVLTF. Looking up the rest from reference TRBV9 and TRBJ2-6 gives the full variable domain: DSGVTQTPKHLITATGQRVTLRCSPRSGDLSVYWYQQSLDQGLQFLIQYYNGEERAKGNILERFSAQQFPDLHSELNLSSLELGDSALYFCASSFHGLTSGANVLTFGAGSRLTVL.

V is TRBV5-1 and J is TRBJ2-7; D is uncertain. The germline V gene has CDR1 SGHRS and CDR2 YFSETQ. The V and J ends lost 1 base and 3 bases respectively, with 8 bases between them. The CDR3 runs to 13 residues. This CDR3 reads CASSLTDGYEQYF. The CDR3 DNA follows: TGCGCCAGCAGCTTGACGGACGGCTACGAGCAGTACTTC.

The V gene is TRBV7-3, the J gene TRBJ1-3; D gene uncertain. Between the trimmed V and J ends, which lost 5 bases and 4 bases, there was a span of 12 bases. Germline V gives CDR1 SGHTA, CDR2 FQGTGA. The CDR3 consists of 14 residues. The CDR3 protein is CASSPGSLGNTIYF. CDR3 DNA: TGTGCCAGCAGCCCTGGATCATTGGGAAACACCATATATTTT.

The chain employs TRBV10-3 and TRBJ1-5; D remains ambiguous. There are 15 residues in the CDR3. Germline V lookup: CDR1 ENHRY, CDR2 SYGVKD. Trimming removed 0 bases at V and 3 bases at J, with 9 bases between. The CDR3 region is CAISESGSTNQPQHF. The CDR3 DNA reads as TGTGCCATCAGTGAGTCGGGCTCGACCAATCAGCCCCAGCATTTT.

The J gene is TRBJ2-3, the V gene TRBV27; 9 nucleotides agree with TRBD1. The V and J ends lost 3 bases and 0 bases, in that order; junction bases with no gene match: 13. The CDR3 is 19 residues long. Germline loops: CDR1 MNHEY, CDR2 SMNVEV (reference sequence). The CDR3 is CASSFSGTGPILSTDTQYF. CDR3 DNA: TGTGCCAGCAGTTTTTCCGGGACAGGGCCTATCCTAAGCACAGATACGCAGTATTTT.

The J gene is TRBJ1-4, the V gene TRBV29-1; 10 bases line up with TRBD1. Germline V gives CDR1 SQVTM, CDR2 ANQGSEA. Losses at the gene ends were 7 bases for V and 8 bases for J; bases not matched to a gene: 7. The CDR3 extends over 13 amino acids. The CDR3 sequence: CSGRQGAREKLFF. CDR3 nucleotide sequence: TGCAGCGGGAGACAGGGGGCTAGGGAAAAACTGTTTTTT.

The chain links TRBV2 to TRBJ2-3, with D tentatively TRBD1 or TRBD2 (5 bases each). This CDR3 comprises 14 residues. V was shortened by 5 bases and J by 6 bases, with 15 bases between the two germline ends. Germline V gene data show CDR1 as SNHLY and CDR2 as FYNNEI. The CDR3 reads CASSRRGVGDTQYF. The CDR3 DNA follows: TGTGCCAGCAGTAGGAGAGGGGTGGGGGATACGCAGTATTTT.

The chain employs TRBV7-9 and TRBJ1-2, with a tentative D call TRBD1 (5 bases). Germline CDR1 SEHNR, CDR2 FQNEAQ (reference sequence). V lost 2 bases and J 4 bases, leaving 17 bases between the germline ends. CDR3 length: 16 residues. In DNA form, the CDR3 reads TGTGCCAGCAGCTTACCAATGGGCAGGGCAGCCTATGGCTACACCTTC. Its protein product is CASSLPMGRAAYGYTF.

The J gene is TRBJ2-5, the V gene TRBV19; D gene uncertain. From germline, CDR1 is LNHDA and CDR2 SQIVND (reference sequence). The length of the CDR3 is 11 residues. Between the trimmed V and J ends, which lost 3 bases and 5 bases, there was a span of 4 bases. CDR3 nucleotides: TGTGCCAGTAGTATGTTGGAGACCCAGTACTTC. It is translated as CASSMLETQYF.

The chain has TRBV5-5 and TRBJ2-7; 7 positions agree with TRBD1. V dropped 5 bases and J dropped 0; count of bases not matched to a gene: 5. The CDR3 is 14 residues long. CDR1 SGHKS and CDR2 YYEKEE come from the germline V gene (reference sequence). CDR3 region: CASSPQGVSYEQYF. For the CDR3, the DNA is TGTGCCAGCAGTCCTCAGGGGGTCTCCTACGAGCAGTACTTC.

The V call is TRBV28, the J call TRBJ2-2, with 9 bases lining up with TRBD1. The germline V gene encodes CDR1 MDHEN and CDR2 SYDVKM. CDR3 size: 16 residues. Germline trimming cut 4 bases from V and 5 bases from J; bases unmatched to any gene: 8. The CDR3 nucleotides are TGTGCCAGCAGTTCGGGGGACAGGGATTGGACCGGGGAGCTGTTTTTT. Translated, it gives CASSSGDRDWTGELFF.

The V and J genes are TRBV5-1 and TRBJ2-1; TRBD2 aligns across 9 bases. The CDR3 runs to 16 residues. Per germline, CDR1 SGHRS and CDR2 YFSETQ. Trimming at V came to 0 bases and at J to 5 bases, leaving 6 bases not matched to a gene. CDR3 residues: CASSLGYSGGHNEQFF. Here the CDR3 DNA reads TGCGCCAGCAGCTTGGGGTATAGCGGGGGCCACAATGAGCAGTTCTTC. Full variable domain (remainder filled in from reference TRBV5-1 and TRBJ2-1): KAGVTQTPRYLIKTRGQQVTLSCSPISGHRSVSWYQQTPGQGLQFLFEYFSETQRNKGNFPGRFSGRQFSNSRSEMNVSTLELGDSALYLCASSLGYSGGHNEQFFGPGTRLTVL.

The chain employs TRBV11-2 and TRBJ2-7; 10 positions match TRBD2. The CDR3 loop spans 16 amino acids. V lost 5 bases and J lost 4; bases outside the gene matches: 11. The germline V gene encodes CDR1 SGHAT and CDR2 FQNNGV. CDR3 sequence (DNA): TGTGCCAGCAGCCCCCGTAGAGTAGCGGGGGGTTACGAGCAGTACTTC. It codes for CASSPRRVAGGYEQYF.

The chain employs TRBV19 and TRBJ2-3; TRBD1 matches 7 bases. The CDR3 covers 14 residues. Germline V gene data show CDR1 as LNHDA and CDR2 as SQIVND (reference sequence). V lost 8 bases to trimming and J lost 2 bases; unmatched junction nucleotides: 7. The CDR3 sequence is CASRDSLSTDTQYF. CDR3 nucleotide sequence: TGTGCCAGTCGGGACAGCCTTTCCACAGATACGCAGTATTTT.